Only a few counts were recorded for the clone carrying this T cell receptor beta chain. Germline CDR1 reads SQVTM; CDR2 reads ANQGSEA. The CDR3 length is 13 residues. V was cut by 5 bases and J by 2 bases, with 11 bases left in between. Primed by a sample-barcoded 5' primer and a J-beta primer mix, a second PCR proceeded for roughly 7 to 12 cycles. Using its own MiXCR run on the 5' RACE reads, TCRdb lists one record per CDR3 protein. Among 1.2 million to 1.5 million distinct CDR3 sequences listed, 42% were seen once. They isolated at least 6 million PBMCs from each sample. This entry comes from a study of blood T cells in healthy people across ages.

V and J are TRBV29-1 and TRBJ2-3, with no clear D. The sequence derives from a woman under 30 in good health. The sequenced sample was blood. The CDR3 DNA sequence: TGCAGCGTTTCCGGAAGGGTCACAGATACGCAGTATTTT. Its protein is CSVSGRVTDTQYF.